The 12 T cell receptor beta chains below all came from one sample that was sequenced in a study of T cells in Graves' hyperthyroidism and ophthalmopathy. RNA transcripts served as the template for amplifying TCR beta CDR3 regions. Using the HTBI primer set, a first-round RT-PCR was run on the TCR CDR3. TCRdb fed the multiplex PCR reads into MiXCR, producing one record per CDR3 protein. The sample lists 620,000 or so distinct CDR3 sequences, 13% to 15% occurring once. The sample comprised blood. These receptors were obtained from a woman between 50 and 59 years old with Graves' ophthalmopathy.

The rearrangement uses TRBV5-5 and TRBJ2-1; 7 bases are a match to TRBD2. Losses at the gene ends were 0 bases for V and 2 bases for J; bases not matched to a gene: 2. Germline-derived CDR1 and CDR2 are SGHKS and YYEKEE (reference sequence). The CDR3 spans 15 residues. In nucleotides, the CDR3 is TGTGCCAGCAGCTTGGACCGGGAGGCCTACAATGAGCAGTTCTTC. Its protein is CASSLDREAYNEQFF.

Ten or more counts support this clonotype. V gene TRBV12-3 or TRBV12-4 combines with J gene TRBJ2-3; TRBD2 aligns across 14 bases. V shed 5 bases, J shed 4 bases, and the junction held 8 bases outside the gene matches. The CDR3 runs 17 residues. CDR3 bases: TGTGCCAGCAGTCCCCGGACTAGCGGGAGGATCGCAGATACGCAGTATTTT. It translates to CASSPRTSGRIADTQYF.

This clonotype was detected a few times. This clone may be a read error of a much larger clone one base away. The chain joins TRBV24-1 to TRBJ2-1; 9 bases match TRBD1. The CDR3 sequence is 16 residues long. J was trimmed by 6 bases and V by 4 bases; bases with no gene match: 9. Germline-derived CDR1 and CDR2 are KGHDR and SFDVKD. The DNA of the CDR3 is TGTGCCACCAGTGAAAACAGGGGGCGGAACTGCAATGAGCAGTTCTTC. Translating gives CATSENRGRNCNEQFF.

Notes on this clonotype: A much larger clone differs from this one at a single base, so this may be a read error. V gene TRBV3-1 combines with J gene TRBJ1-2; D ambiguous. This CDR3 comprises 15 residues. Germline V CDR1 and CDR2: LGHDT, YNNKEL (reference sequence). In DNA, the CDR3 is TGTGCCAGCAGCCTAGAGGGAGTTCCCTTCTATGGCCACACCTTC. It specifies CASSLEGVPFYGHTF.

This clonotype was counted only a few times. DNA for the CDR3: TGTGCCAGTAGTATAAGACTGCCCTGGGGATCTGGGGCCAACGTCCTGACTTTC. Its protein is CASSIRLPWGSGANVLTF. The V gene is TRBV19, the J gene TRBJ2-6, with no clear D. V lost 2 bases to trimming and J lost 1 base, with 15 bases between them. Germline V gives CDR1 LNHDA, CDR2 SQIVND (reference sequence). There are 18 residues in the CDR3.

The chain couples TRBV3-1 to TRBJ2-1; tentatively, D is TRBD2 (6 bases). Germline V gene lookup returns CDR1 LGHDT and CDR2 YNNKEL (reference sequence). Trimming took 0 bases from V and 4 from J, leaving 16 bases between them. The length of the CDR3 is 17 residues. This CDR3 is CASSQEFGGENYNEQFF. The CDR3 DNA follows: TGTGCCAGCAGCCAAGAATTCGGCGGGGAGAATTACAATGAGCAGTTCTTC.

The rearrangement uses TRBV5-1 and TRBJ2-1, with D possibly called TRBD1 or TRBD2 (5 bases each). Germline values: CDR1 SGHRS, CDR2 YFSETQ. V was shortened by 4 bases and J by 6 bases, with 17 bases between the two germline ends. The CDR3 contains 15 residues. The CDR3 reads CASSLGLASRNEQFF. The CDR3 coding sequence is TGCGCCAGCAGCCTGGGGCTAGCCTCCCGCAATGAGCAGTTCTTC.

This clonotype was found many times. The V gene is TRBV5-1, the J gene TRBJ2-3, with 9 bases that match TRBD2. V lost 1 base and J lost 2; bases outside the gene matches: 14. Germline lookup yields CDR1 SGHRS and CDR2 YFSETQ. There are 19 residues in the CDR3. Written as DNA, the CDR3 is TGCGCCAGCAGCTTGTGGTCGGTTTTGGTAGCGGGAGACACAGATACGCAGTATTTT. This sequence encodes CASSLWSVLVAGDTDTQYF.

In this sample, this clonotype turned up many times. The chain recombines TRBV28 with TRBJ2-7, with D uncertain. CDR1 and CDR2 from the germline V gene are MDHEN and SYDVKM. The CDR3 length is 15 residues. The V end lost 1 base, the J end lost 2 bases, and 12 bases lay between the germline ends. This CDR3 reads CASSLYRQSPYEQYF. DNA of the CDR3: TGTGCCAGCAGTTTATATCGTCAGTCACCCTACGAGCAGTACTTC.

This clonotype occurred many times. V gene TRBV27 combines with J gene TRBJ2-7; D not resolved. Germline loops: CDR1 MNHEY, CDR2 SMNVEV (reference sequence). Trimming removed 6 bases from V and 5 bases from J, with 11 bases in between. This CDR3 has 12 residues. The CDR3 coding sequence is TGTGCCAGCAGGTGGAGAGGCGACGAGCAGTACTTC. Protein sequence: CASRWRGDEQYF.

This clonotype was observed many times. The chain couples TRBV28 to TRBJ2-1, with D perhaps given as TRBD1 or TRBD2 (6 bases each). This CDR3 has 15 residues. The germline V gene encodes CDR1 MDHEN and CDR2 SYDVKM. V lost 1 base and J lost 6, with 13 bases in between. CDR3 in amino acids: CASSLLGGQSNEQFF. Here the CDR3 DNA reads TGTGCCAGCAGTTTATTGGGAGGACAGAGCAATGAGCAGTTCTTC.

The chain links TRBV30 to TRBJ2-7; 10 bases fit TRBD2. Germline V gene sequence: CDR1 GTSNPN, CDR2 SVGIG (reference sequence). Germline trimming cut 3 bases from V and 0 bases from J; bases unmatched to any gene: 8. The CDR3 is 16 residues long. The CDR3 is CAWSARTSGVSYEQYF. CDR3 nucleotide sequence: TGTGCCTGGAGCGCCCGGACTAGCGGAGTCTCCTACGAGCAGTACTTC.